The source of this TCR beta chain is a study of cytomegalovirus exposure and HLA in healthy donors. As concerns this clone: Its specificity is unknown.

Overall study findings and caveats: While the bulk of TCR sequences proved rare, some public TCRs turned up in many donors. An ancestry cluster, one associated with Asian ancestry, reportedly showed fewer N-insertions than the approximately 720-donor mean in a later analysis. TCR beta chain V- and J-gene trimming was linked, in a later analysis, to a missense variant in DCLRE1C. Relative to equally common others, HLA-associated TCR beta chains showed greater clonal expansion in a later analysis.

Germline lookup yields CDR1 SQVTM and CDR2 ANQGSEA. V lost 4 bases, J lost 2 bases, and 14 bases lay in between. This CDR3 is 14 amino acids long. PCR primers comprised 60 Vbeta and 13 Jbeta primers. Only in-frame clones appear in the TCRdb table, and some are missing; sequencing was by immunoSEQ multiplex PCR. The data contain 90,000 to 150,000 clones, 80% of them singletons. Material: PBMCs. The TCR originated in a man aged 50-60 years in good health and CMV-seronegative. The chain has TRBV29-1 and TRBJ1-1; possible D gene TRBD1, 6 bases. For the CDR3, the DNA is TGCAGCGTTGCCAGGGGAGACTATAACACTGAAGCTTTCTTT. It translates to CSVARGDYNTEAFF.